These 15 T cell receptor beta chains were all obtained from the same sample, sequenced in a study of CD8 T cells in Susac syndrome. Reverse transcription of roughly 0.5 to 1 ug RNA used random hexamers. In TCRdb, the immunoSEQ multiplex PCR reads were re-called with MiXCR into one record per CDR3 protein. In the table there are 85,000 to 120,000 distinct CDR3 sequences, approximately 93% of which are singletons. Sequencing used CD8+ T cells from PBMCs. The receptor set was obtained from a human donor with Susac syndrome.

The chain employs TRBV20-1 and TRBJ2-7; TRBD1 matches 8 bases. The germline V gene has CDR1 DFQATT and CDR2 SNEGSKA (reference sequence). V lost 6 bases to trimming and J lost 0 bases; unmatched junction nucleotides: 10. The CDR3 sequence is 15 residues long. CDR3 nucleotide sequence: TGCAGTGCCCGACAGCCGGGACAGGCCTCCTACGAGCAGTACTTC. The encoded protein is CSARQPGQASYEQYF.

The table lists this clonotype with a count of one. The CDR3 DNA sequence: TGTGCCAGCTCACCAACCTACACAACTAATGAAAAACTGTTTTTT. Translation: CASSPTYTTNEKLFF. The chain joins TRBV18 to TRBJ1-4; D ambiguous. V was clipped by 2 bases and J by 0 bases, with 7 bases between them. Germline V CDR1 and CDR2: KGHSH, LQKENI. The CDR3 covers 15 residues.

The chain joins TRBV5-1 to TRBJ2-1; TRBD2 matches at 12 bases. The length of the CDR3 is 19 residues. Trimming cost V 0 bases and J 6 bases; bases outside gene matches: 13. Germline loops: CDR1 SGHRS, CDR2 YFSETQ. This CDR3 reads CASSLAPLAGGPSSNEQFF. The DNA of the CDR3 is TGCGCCAGCAGCTTGGCTCCCCTAGCGGGGGGGCCGTCGTCCAATGAGCAGTTCTTC.

This chain uses TRBV23-1 with TRBJ1-6; no clear D. TRBV23-1 is an ORF for which the function is uncertain. Deletions cut 4 bases from V and 13 bases from J, with 5 bases between. This CDR3 is built from 10 residues. CDR3 residues: CASSRPPLHF. In DNA form, the CDR3 reads TGCGCCAGCAGTCGCCCCCCCCTCCACTTT.

In DNA form, the CDR3 reads TGCGCCAGCAGCGAAACCGGGACAGGGAACTACGAGCAGTACTTC. Translation: CASSETGTGNYEQYF. The V and J genes are TRBV5-1 and TRBJ2-7; 9 nucleotides line up with TRBD1. The CDR3 sequence is 15 residues long. V lost 4 bases, J lost 3 bases, and 8 bases stayed unmatched. The germline V gene has CDR1 SGHRS and CDR2 YFSETQ. Variable domain in full (rest from reference TRBV5-1 and TRBJ2-7): KAGVTQTPRYLIKTRGQQVTLSCSPISGHRSVSWYQQTPGQGLQFLFEYFSETQRNKGNFPGRFSGRQFSNSRSEMNVSTLELGDSALYLCASSETGTGNYEQYFGPGTRLTVT.

The chain links TRBV2 to TRBJ2-3, with TRBD1 matching over 7 bases. CDR3 length: 13 residues. Germline trimming cut 5 bases from V and 5 bases from J; bases unmatched to any gene: 4. Germline lookup yields CDR1 SNHLY and CDR2 FYNNEI. The CDR3 reads CASSSTGVDTQYF. CDR3 coding DNA: TGTGCCAGCAGTTCAACAGGGGTAGATACGCAGTATTTT.

This chain connects TRBV11-2 to TRBJ2-5, with 15 bases aligning to TRBD2. Per the germline V gene, CDR1 is SGHAT and CDR2 is FQNNGV. The CDR3 spans 15 residues. V shed 4 bases, J shed 5 bases, and the junction held 2 bases outside the gene matches. The CDR3 spells CASSWTSGGVETQYF. The CDR3 nucleotides read TGTGCCAGCAGCTGGACTAGCGGGGGGGTGGAGACCCAGTACTTC.

The chain has TRBV14 and TRBJ2-7, with unresolved D. Germline values: CDR1 SGHDN, CDR2 FVKESK. The V end was cut by 1 base, the J end by 2 bases, with 12 bases between. The CDR3 is 15 residues long. CDR3: CASSQAFGKTYEQYF. The CDR3 DNA reads as TGTGCCAGCAGCCAAGCGTTCGGCAAAACCTACGAGCAGTACTTC.

This chain joins TRBV7-8 and TRBJ2-1; 7 bases align to TRBD2. Losses at the gene ends were 5 bases for V and 7 bases for J; bases not matched to a gene: 11. Germline V gene lookup returns CDR1 SGHVS and CDR2 FQNEAQ. This CDR3 comprises 15 residues. CDR3 residues: CASSPLGGAGNEQFF. CDR3 DNA: TGTGCCAGCAGCCCTTTGGGAGGGGCAGGTAATGAGCAGTTCTTC.

The V call is TRBV29-1, the J call TRBJ2-6; 11 bases map to TRBD1. The CDR3 has 18 residues. V dropped 0 bases and J dropped 4; count of bases not matched to a gene: 8. Germline loops: CDR1 SQVTM, CDR2 ANQGSEA. CDR3 nucleotide sequence: TGCAGCGTTGAAGATCGAGGGGACAGGGGGTGGGGGGCCAACGTCCTGACTTTC. Translating it yields CSVEDRGDRGWGANVLTF.

The rearrangement joins TRBV5-1 to TRBJ2-3, with 7 bases fitting TRBD1. Trimming removed 2 bases from V and 2 bases from J; junction bases left unmatched: 2. Per germline, CDR1 SGHRS and CDR2 YFSETQ. The CDR3 extends over 14 amino acids. The CDR3 spells CASSFGQATDTQYF. DNA of the CDR3: TGCGCCAGCAGCTTCGGACAGGCCACAGATACGCAGTATTTT.

The genes are TRBV29-1 and TRBJ2-1; D unresolved. CDR1 is SQVTM and CDR2 is ANQGSEA in the germline V gene. The V and J ends lost 2 bases and 4 bases respectively, with 6 bases between them. The CDR3 consists of 12 residues. The CDR3 nucleotides read TGCAGCGTTGAATGGGGATACAATGAGCAGTTCTTC. Translating gives CSVEWGYNEQFF.

This chain links TRBV20-1 with TRBJ1-2; D not resolved. The length of the CDR3 is 11 residues. Trimming left V 6 bases short and J 7 bases short, with 12 bases between. Looked up from germline, CDR1 is DFQATT and CDR2 is SNEGSKA (reference sequence). The CDR3 here is CSARWGIGYTF. CDR3 bases: TGCAGTGCAAGATGGGGAATTGGCTACACCTTC.

The chain recombines TRBV6-5 with TRBJ2-7; D possibly uses TRBD1 or TRBD2 (5 bases each). Trimming took 5 bases from V and 6 from J, leaving 20 bases between them. The CDR3 sequence is 15 residues long. Germline CDR1 and CDR2: MNHEY and SVGAGI. The CDR3 sequence: CASSLGTPRRFEQYF. The CDR3 DNA is TGTGCCAGCAGTCTTGGGACCCCACGGAGGTTCGAGCAGTACTTC.

This rearrangement joins TRBV4-1 to TRBJ1-2; D is unresolved. The CDR3 totals 18 residues. In germline, CDR1 is MGHRA, CDR2 YSYEKL. The V end was cut by 1 base, the J end by 2 bases, with 20 bases between. The CDR3 DNA reads TGCGCCAGCAGCCAAGTTTCGGTGCGGGTGGAGTTCAACTATGGCTACACCTTC. Amino acids: CASSQVSVRVEFNYGYTF.